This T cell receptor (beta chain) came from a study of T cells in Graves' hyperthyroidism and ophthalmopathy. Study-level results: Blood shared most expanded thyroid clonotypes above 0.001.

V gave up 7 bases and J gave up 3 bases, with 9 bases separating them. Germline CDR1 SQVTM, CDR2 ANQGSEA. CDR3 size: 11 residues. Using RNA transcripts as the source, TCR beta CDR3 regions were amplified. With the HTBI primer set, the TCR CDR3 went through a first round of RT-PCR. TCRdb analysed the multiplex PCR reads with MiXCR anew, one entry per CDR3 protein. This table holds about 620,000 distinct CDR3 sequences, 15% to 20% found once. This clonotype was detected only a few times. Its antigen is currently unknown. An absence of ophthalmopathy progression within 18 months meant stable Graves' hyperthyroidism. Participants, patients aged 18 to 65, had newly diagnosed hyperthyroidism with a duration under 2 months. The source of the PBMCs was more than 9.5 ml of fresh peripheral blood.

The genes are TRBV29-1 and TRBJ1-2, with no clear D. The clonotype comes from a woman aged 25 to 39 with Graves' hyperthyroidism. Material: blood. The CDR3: CSARRDYGYTF. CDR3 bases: TGCAGCGCCAGGAGAGACTATGGCTACACCTTC.